A single sample gave rise to the 17 T cell receptor beta chains below, sequenced in a study of blood T cell repertoires in COVID-19. Some clones are missing from TCRdb's copy, which holds only in-frame ones; the method was immunoSEQ multiplex PCR. The data contain just over 250,000 clones, around 84% of them singletons. Source material: PBMCs or T cells enriched from blood (not recorded which). Source of these receptors: a man aged 25-40 years with acute COVID-19.

The chain carries TRBV24-1 and TRBJ2-5; possibly TRBD1 for D (6 bases). CDR1 KGHDR and CDR2 SFDVKD come from the germline V gene. The CDR3 length is 11 residues. With 5 bases removed from V and 8 bases from J, the gap between germline ends came to 8 bases. The CDR3 here is CATSVGTTQYF. The CDR3 nucleotides read TGTGCCACCAGTGTCGGGACAACCCAGTACTTC.

This clone was recorded a few times. The J gene is TRBJ1-5, the V gene TRBV6-4; D not certain. V was pared by 5 bases and J by 0 bases, with 5 bases between. Germline CDR1 MRHNA, CDR2 SNTAGT. This CDR3 has 13 residues. The CDR3 DNA reads TGTGCCAGCAGTCTAGATAGCAATCAGCCCCAGCATTTT. Its protein product is CASSLDSNQPQHF.

This clone was detected only once. The sample carries other DNA sequences with the same CDR3. J is TRBJ2-7 and V is TRBV6-2 or TRBV6-3, with TRBD1 as a possible D gene (5 bases). Trimming stripped 6 bases from V and 2 bases from J, with 8 bases between. The germline gives CDR1 MNHEY, CDR2 SVGEGT. This CDR3 is 12 amino acids long. CDR3 sequence: CASSRQTYEQYV. For the CDR3, the DNA is TGTGCCAGCAGCCGACAGACCTACGAGCAGTACGTC.

The gene calls are TRBV14 and TRBJ1-2; D ambiguous. The germline V gene encodes CDR1 SGHDN and CDR2 FVKESK. This CDR3 is built from 14 residues. Trimming took 0 bases from V and 3 from J, leaving 8 bases between them. The CDR3 nucleotides are TGTGCCAGCAGCCAAGATAGCCGGTACTATGGCTACACCTTC. Translation gives CASSQDSRYYGYTF.

The gene calls are TRBV5-4 and TRBJ2-2; 8 positions match TRBD2. The ends lost 4 bases at V and 0 bases at J; junction bases unmatched: 8. CDR1 is SGHNT and CDR2 is YYREEE in the germline V gene (reference sequence). The CDR3 has 17 amino acids. CDR3 DNA: TGTGCCAGCAGCCGGGGGGGGCCTTCTCCGAACACCGGGGAGCTGTTTTTT. Its translation is CASSRGGPSPNTGELFF.

The V gene is TRBV24-1, the J gene TRBJ1-1; D might be TRBD1 (6 bases). Per the germline V gene, CDR1 is KGHDR and CDR2 is SFDVKD. Trimming left V 2 bases short and J 8 bases short, with 8 bases between. CDR3 length: 12 residues. The CDR3 protein is CATSDSQGEAFF. As DNA, the CDR3 is TGTGCCACCAGTGATTCACAGGGAGAAGCTTTCTTT.

V usage is TRBV11-3 and J usage is TRBJ2-3; 10 positions agree with TRBD1. The V and J ends lost 1 base and 2 bases, in that order; junction bases with no gene match: 6. The CDR3 loop spans 17 amino acids. The germline V gene has CDR1 SGHNT and CDR2 YENEEA. Written as DNA, the CDR3 is TGTGCCAGCAGCTTAGGCTCCGGGACAGGGGTCACAGATACGCAGTATTTT. As protein: CASSLGSGTGVTDTQYF.

This clone showed up just once. The rearrangement joins TRBV7-2 to TRBJ2-5; TRBD2 matches at 9 bases. CDR1 and CDR2 (germline): SGHTA, FQGNSA. V trimming: 5 bases; J trimming: 5 bases; junction bases outside the gene matches: 12. The CDR3 has 16 amino acids. CDR3 amino acids: CASSPQTSGVKETQYF. The CDR3, as DNA: TGTGCCAGCAGCCCCCAGACTAGCGGTGTAAAGGAGACCCAGTACTTC.

The chain links TRBV7-2 to TRBJ1-4, with D perhaps matching TRBD1 (6 bases). Per germline, CDR1 SGHTA and CDR2 FQGNSA. CDR3 length: 15 residues. V was trimmed by 4 bases and J by 1 base, leaving 10 bases between them. The CDR3 region has the DNA TGTGCCAGCAGCTACAGGGCCCAAACTAATGAAAAACTGTTTTTT. Its translation is CASSYRAQTNEKLFF.

The rearrangement links TRBV12-5 to TRBJ1-5; TRBD1 agrees at 7 bases. V was pared by 7 bases and J by 2 bases, with 11 bases of the junction left unmatched. Germline CDR1 and CDR2: LGHNT and FRNRAP. The CDR3 loop spans 16 amino acids. CDR3 sequence reads: CASEPDRPYGNQPQHF. For the CDR3, the DNA is TGTGCTAGTGAACCGGACAGGCCCTATGGCAATCAGCCCCAGCATTTT.

This clone was seen only a few times. The chain joins TRBV6-5 to TRBJ2-7, with TRBD2 matching 8 bases. Germline CDR1 and CDR2: MNHEY and SVGAGI. The CDR3 extends over 15 amino acids. The trim removed 6 bases at V and 2 bases at J, leaving 9 bases unmatched. The CDR3, as DNA: TGTGCCAGCAGCCGTAGCGGGAAATCAACCTACGAGCAGTACGTC. This sequence encodes CASSRSGKSTYEQYV.

The genes are TRBV24-1 and TRBJ2-3, with 10 bases that match TRBD1. The junction had 7 bases not matched to a gene; V was cut back by 4 bases and J by 1 base. Germline lookup yields CDR1 KGHDR and CDR2 SFDVKD. The CDR3 covers 17 residues. CDR3 nucleotides: TGTGCCACCAGTGACCCTGACAGGGGGCGCGGCACAGATACGCAGTATTTT. The encoded protein is CATSDPDRGRGTDTQYF.

This clone was detected once. V is TRBV19 and J is TRBJ2-7; 9 positions match TRBD1. CDR1 and CDR2 from the germline V gene are LNHDA and SQIVND (reference sequence). This CDR3 region has 17 residues. Germline trimming cut 5 bases from V and 5 bases from J; bases unmatched to any gene: 16. The CDR3 DNA sequence: TGTGCCAGTAGTCCGGGGGCCACAGGGGGCTTCATCGACGAGCAGTACGTC. This gives the protein CASSPGATGGFIDEQYV.

This clone occurred a few times. The CDR3, as DNA: TGTGCCAGTAGGAGGGGACTAGCGGGAGTGAGGACCGGGGAGCTGTTTTTT. This gives the protein CASRRGLAGVRTGELFF. The V gene is TRBV19, the J gene TRBJ2-2, with 14 bases fitting TRBD2. CDR1 is LNHDA, CDR2 SQIVND, per germline (reference sequence). J was trimmed by 5 bases and V by 6 bases; bases with no gene match: 8. The CDR3 spans 17 residues.

This clone was counted only a few times. The rearrangement uses TRBV28 and TRBJ1-2; 7 bases map to TRBD1. The ends lost 5 bases at V and 8 bases at J; junction bases unmatched: 11. Germline V CDR1 and CDR2: MDHEN, SYDVKM. This CDR3 is 14 amino acids long. The chain's CDR3 is CASSPPTGTVGYTF. CDR3 DNA sequence: TGTGCCAGCAGTCCGCCGACAGGGACTGTCGGCTACACCTTC.

This chain connects TRBV28 to TRBJ2-5; 10 bases align to TRBD1. After removal of 2 bases from V and 5 bases from J, the junction contained 2 bases not matched to a gene. This CDR3 comprises 14 residues. The germline gives CDR1 MDHEN, CDR2 SYDVKM. CDR3 nucleotide sequence: TGTGCCAGCAGTTTAGGGGGACAGGGGGAGACCCAGTACTTC. Encoded protein: CASSLGGQGETQYF.

The rearrangement uses TRBV3-1 (or the pseudogene TRBV3-2) and TRBJ1-3, with a possible D match to TRBD1 (5 bases). This CDR3 is built from 15 residues. Germline values: CDR1 LGHDT, CDR2 YNNKEL (reference sequence). Trimming removed 0 bases at V and 4 bases at J, with 10 bases between. The CDR3 protein is CASSQDGGLGNTIYF. CDR3 sequence (DNA): TGTGCCAGCAGCCAAGATGGGGGGTTAGGAAACACCATATATTTT.